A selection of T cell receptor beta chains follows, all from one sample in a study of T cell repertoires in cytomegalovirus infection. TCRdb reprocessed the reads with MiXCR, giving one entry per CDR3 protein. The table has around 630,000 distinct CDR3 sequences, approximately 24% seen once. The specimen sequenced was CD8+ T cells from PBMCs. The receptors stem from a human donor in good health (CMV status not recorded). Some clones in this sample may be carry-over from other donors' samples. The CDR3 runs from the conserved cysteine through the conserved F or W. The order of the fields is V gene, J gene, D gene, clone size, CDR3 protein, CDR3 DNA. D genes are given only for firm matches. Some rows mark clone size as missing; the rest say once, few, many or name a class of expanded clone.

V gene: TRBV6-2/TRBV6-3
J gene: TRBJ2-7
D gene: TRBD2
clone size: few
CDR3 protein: CASSHRSIGSGASSYEQYF
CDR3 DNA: TGTGCCAGCAGTCATCGATCGATTGGGAGCGGGGCTAGCTCCTACGAGCAGTACTTC

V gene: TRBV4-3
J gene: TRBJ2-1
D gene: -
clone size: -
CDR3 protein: CASSQGGVSYNEQFF
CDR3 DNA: TGCGCCAGCAGCCAGGGAGGAGTCTCCTACAATGAGCAGTTCTTC

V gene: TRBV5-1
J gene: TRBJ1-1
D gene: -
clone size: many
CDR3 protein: CASSLDRLDAEAFF
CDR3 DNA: TGCGCCAGCAGCTTGGACAGGTTGGACGCTGAAGCTTTCTTT

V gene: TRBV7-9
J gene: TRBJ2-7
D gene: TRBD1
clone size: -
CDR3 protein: CASSFPDRHSYEQYF
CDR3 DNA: TGTGCCAGCAGCTTCCCGGACAGGCACTCCTACGAGCAGTACTTC

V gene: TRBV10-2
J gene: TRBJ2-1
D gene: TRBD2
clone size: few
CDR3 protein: CASSESTSGGANEQFF
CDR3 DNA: TGCGCCAGCAGTGAGTCTACTAGCGGGGGGGCCAATGAGCAGTTCTTC

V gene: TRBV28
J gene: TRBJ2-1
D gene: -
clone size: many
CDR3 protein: CASSLGWNEQFF
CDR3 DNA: TGTGCCAGCAGTTTAGGTTGGAATGAGCAGTTCTTC

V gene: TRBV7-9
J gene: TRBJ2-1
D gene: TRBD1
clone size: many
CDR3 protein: CASSVRTGWPYNEQFF
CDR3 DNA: TGTGCCAGCAGCGTTCGGACAGGGTGGCCCTACAATGAGCAGTTCTTC

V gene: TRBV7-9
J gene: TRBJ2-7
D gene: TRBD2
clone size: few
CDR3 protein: CASRSLEGLAKEQYF
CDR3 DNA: TGTGCCAGCCGCAGCCTAGAGGGACTAGCGAAAGAGCAGTACTTC

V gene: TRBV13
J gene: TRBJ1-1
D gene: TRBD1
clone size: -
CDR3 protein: CASSLWQGAMNTEAFF
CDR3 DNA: TGTGCCAGCAGCCTGTGGCAGGGGGCTATGAACACTGAAGCTTTCTTT

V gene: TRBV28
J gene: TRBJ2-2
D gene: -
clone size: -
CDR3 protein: CASSFRDIGNTGELFF
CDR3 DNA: TGTGCCAGCAGTTTCAGGGACATCGGGAACACCGGGGAGCTGTTTTTT